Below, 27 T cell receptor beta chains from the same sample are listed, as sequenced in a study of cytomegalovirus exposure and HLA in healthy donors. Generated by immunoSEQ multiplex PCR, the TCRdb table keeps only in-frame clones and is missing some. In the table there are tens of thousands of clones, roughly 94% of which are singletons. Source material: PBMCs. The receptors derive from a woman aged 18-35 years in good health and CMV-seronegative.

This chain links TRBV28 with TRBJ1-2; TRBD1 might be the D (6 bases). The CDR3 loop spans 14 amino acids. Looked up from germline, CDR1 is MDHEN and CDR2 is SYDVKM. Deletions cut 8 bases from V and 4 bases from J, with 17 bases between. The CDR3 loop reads CASWARGAAYGYTF. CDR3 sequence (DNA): TGTGCCAGCTGGGCTCGGGGGGCTGCCTATGGCTACACCTTC.

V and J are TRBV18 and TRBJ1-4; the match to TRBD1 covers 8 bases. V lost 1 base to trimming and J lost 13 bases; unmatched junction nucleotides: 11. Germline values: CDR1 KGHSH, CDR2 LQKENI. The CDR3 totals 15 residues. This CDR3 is CASSPRTGRDSGLFF. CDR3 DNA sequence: TGTGCCAGCTCACCACGGACAGGGCGAGATTCGGGACTGTTTTTT.

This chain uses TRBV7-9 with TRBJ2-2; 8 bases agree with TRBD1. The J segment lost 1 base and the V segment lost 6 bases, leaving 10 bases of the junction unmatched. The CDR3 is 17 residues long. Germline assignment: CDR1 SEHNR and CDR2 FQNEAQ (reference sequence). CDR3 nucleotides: TGTGCCAGCAGATCTAAACCGGGACAGGTGAACACCGGGGAGCTGTTTTTT. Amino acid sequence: CASRSKPGQVNTGELFF. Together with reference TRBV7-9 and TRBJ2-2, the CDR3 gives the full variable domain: DTGVSQNPRHKITKRGQNVTFRCDPISEHNRLYWYRQTLGQGPEFLTYFQNEAQLEKSRLLSDRFSAERPKGSFSTLEIQRTEQGDSAMYLCASRSKPGQVNTGELFFGEGSRLTVL.

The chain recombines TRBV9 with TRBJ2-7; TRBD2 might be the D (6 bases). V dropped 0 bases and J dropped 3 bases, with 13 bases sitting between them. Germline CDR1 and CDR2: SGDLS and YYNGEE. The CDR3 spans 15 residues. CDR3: CASSVGSGEYYEQYF. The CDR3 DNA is TGTGCCAGCAGCGTAGGTTCGGGGGAGTACTACGAGCAGTACTTC.

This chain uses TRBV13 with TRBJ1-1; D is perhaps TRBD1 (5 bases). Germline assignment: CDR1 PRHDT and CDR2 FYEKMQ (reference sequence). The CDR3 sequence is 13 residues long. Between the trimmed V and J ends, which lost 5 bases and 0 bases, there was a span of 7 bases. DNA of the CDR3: TGTGCCAGCAGCAAGACAGTGAACACTGAAGCTTTCTTT. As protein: CASSKTVNTEAFF.

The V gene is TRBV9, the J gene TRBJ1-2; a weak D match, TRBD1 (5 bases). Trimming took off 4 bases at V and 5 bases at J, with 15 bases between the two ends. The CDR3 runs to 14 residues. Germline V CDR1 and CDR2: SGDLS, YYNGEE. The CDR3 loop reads CASSSTGLGYGYTF. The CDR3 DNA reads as TGTGCCAGCAGCTCAACAGGATTAGGGTATGGCTACACCTTC.

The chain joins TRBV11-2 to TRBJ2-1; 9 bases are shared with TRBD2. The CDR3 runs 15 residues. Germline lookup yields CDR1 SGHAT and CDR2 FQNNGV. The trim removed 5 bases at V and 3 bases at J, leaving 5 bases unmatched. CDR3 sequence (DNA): TGTGCCAGCAGCCTTAGCGGGGGCCGCTACAATGAGCAGTTCTTC. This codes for CASSLSGGRYNEQFF.

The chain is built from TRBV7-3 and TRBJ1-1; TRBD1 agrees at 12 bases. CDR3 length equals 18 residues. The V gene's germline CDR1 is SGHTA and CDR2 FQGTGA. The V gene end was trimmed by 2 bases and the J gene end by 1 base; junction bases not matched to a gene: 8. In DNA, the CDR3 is TGTGCCAGCAGCTTATTCGGGACAGGGGGCTTTCGGAACACTGAAGCTTTCTTT. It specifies CASSLFGTGGFRNTEAFF.

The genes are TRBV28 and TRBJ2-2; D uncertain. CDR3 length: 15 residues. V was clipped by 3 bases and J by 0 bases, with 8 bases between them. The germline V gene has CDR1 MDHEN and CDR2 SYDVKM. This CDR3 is CASSFLRPNTGELFF. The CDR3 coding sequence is TGTGCCAGCAGTTTTCTCAGGCCGAACACCGGGGAGCTGTTTTTT. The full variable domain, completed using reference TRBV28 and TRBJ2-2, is DVKVTQSSRYLVKRTGEKVFLECVQDMDHENMFWYRQDPGLGLRLIYFSYDVKMKEKGDIPEGYSVSREKKERFSLILESASTNQTSMYLCASSFLRPNTGELFFGEGSRLTVL.

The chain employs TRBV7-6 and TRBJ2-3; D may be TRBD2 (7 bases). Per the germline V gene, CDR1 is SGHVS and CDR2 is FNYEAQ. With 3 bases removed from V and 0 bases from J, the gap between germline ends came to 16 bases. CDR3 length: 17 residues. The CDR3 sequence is CASSLGAGGGSTDTQYF. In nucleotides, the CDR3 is TGTGCCAGCAGCTTGGGGGCGGGCGGGGGTAGCACAGATACGCAGTATTTT.

CDR3 coding DNA: TGTGCCAGCAGCATGGGGGGTACCGCCTACGAGCAGTACTTC. Its translation is CASSMGGTAYEQYF. J is TRBJ2-7 and V is TRBV7-8; D possibly corresponds to TRBD2 (6 bases). Trimming stripped 5 bases from V and 2 bases from J, with 13 bases between. Germline CDR1 reads SGHVS; CDR2 reads FQNEAQ. The CDR3 has 14 residues.

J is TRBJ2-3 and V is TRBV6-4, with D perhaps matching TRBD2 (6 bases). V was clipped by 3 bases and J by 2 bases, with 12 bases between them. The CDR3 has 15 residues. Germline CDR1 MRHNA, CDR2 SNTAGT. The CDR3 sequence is CASSERAGHTDTQYF. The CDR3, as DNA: TGTGCCAGCAGTGAAAGAGCGGGCCACACAGATACGCAGTATTTT.

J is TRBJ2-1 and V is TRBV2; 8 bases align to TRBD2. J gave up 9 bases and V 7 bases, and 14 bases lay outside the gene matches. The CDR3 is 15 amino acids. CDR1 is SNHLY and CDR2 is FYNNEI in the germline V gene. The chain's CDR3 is CASIGPSGGGREQFF. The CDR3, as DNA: TGTGCCAGCATTGGGCCCAGCGGGGGCGGGCGTGAGCAGTTCTTC.

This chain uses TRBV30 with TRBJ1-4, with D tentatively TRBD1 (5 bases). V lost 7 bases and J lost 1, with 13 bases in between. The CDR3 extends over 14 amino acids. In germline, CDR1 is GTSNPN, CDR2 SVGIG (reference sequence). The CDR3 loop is CALKTGLTNEKLFF. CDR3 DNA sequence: TGTGCCTTGAAAACAGGTTTAACTAATGAAAAACTGTTTTTT.

In DNA, the CDR3 is TGCGCCAGCAGCACGAGAAACTATGGCTACACCTTC. Protein: CASSTRNYGYTF. This chain connects TRBV5-1 to TRBJ1-2; unclear D gene. V lost 4 bases and J lost 2, with 6 bases in between. This CDR3 has 12 amino acids. CDR1 SGHRS and CDR2 YFSETQ come from the germline V gene.

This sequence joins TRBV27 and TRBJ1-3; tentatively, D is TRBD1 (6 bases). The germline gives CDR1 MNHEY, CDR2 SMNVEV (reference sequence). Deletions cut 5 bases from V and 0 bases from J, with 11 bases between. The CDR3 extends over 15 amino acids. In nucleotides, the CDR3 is TGTGCCAGCAGTCCCAGACAGGTCTCTGGAAACACCATATATTTT. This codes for CASSPRQVSGNTIYF.

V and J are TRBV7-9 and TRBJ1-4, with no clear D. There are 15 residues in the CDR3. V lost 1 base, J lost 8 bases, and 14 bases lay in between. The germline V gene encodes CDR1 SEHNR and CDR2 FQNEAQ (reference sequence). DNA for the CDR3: TGTGCCAGCAGCTTAGGGAGGAAGGCCGGGGAAAAACTGTTTTTT. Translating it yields CASSLGRKAGEKLFF.

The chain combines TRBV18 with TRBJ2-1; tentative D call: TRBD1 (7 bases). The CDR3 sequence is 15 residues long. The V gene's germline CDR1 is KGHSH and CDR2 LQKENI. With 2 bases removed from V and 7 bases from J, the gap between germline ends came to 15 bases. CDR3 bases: TGTGCCAGCTCACCAGATTCAGGGGGGAAGAATGAGCAGTTCTTC. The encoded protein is CASSPDSGGKNEQFF.

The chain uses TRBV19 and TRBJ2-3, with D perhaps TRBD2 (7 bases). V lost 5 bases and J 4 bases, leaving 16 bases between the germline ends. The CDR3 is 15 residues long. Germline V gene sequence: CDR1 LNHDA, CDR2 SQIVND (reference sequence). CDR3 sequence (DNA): TGTGCCAGTAGTCCTGGGGGGGGCTGGGCAGATACGCAGTATTTT. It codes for CASSPGGGWADTQYF. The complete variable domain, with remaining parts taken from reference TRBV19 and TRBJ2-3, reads DGGITQSPKYLFRKEGQNVTLSCEQNLNHDAMYWYRQDPGQGLRLIYYSQIVNDFQKGDIAEGYSVSREKKESFPLTVTSAQKNPTAFYLCASSPGGGWADTQYFGPGTRLTVL.

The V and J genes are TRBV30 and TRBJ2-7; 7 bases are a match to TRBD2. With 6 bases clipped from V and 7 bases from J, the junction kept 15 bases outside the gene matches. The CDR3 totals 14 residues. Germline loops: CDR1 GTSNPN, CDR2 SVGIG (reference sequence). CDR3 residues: CACREVIILGEQYF. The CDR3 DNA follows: TGTGCCTGCCGGGAGGTTATAATTTTAGGAGAGCAGTACTTC.

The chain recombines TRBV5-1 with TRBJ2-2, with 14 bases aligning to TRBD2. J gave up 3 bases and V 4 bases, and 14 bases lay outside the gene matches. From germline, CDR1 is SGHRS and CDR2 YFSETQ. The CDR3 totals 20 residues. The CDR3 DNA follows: TGCGCCAGCAGCCCCCGCGGACTAGCGGGGGGCGGTGTCGACACCGGGGAGCTGTTTTTT. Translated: CASSPRGLAGGGVDTGELFF.

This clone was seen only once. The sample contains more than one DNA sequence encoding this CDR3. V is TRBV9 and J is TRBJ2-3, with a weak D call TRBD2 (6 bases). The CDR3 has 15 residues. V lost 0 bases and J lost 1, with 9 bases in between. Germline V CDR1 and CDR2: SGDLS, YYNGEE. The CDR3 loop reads CASSVVSGGTDTQYF. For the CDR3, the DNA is TGTGCCAGCAGCGTAGTTAGCGGAGGCACAGATACGCAGTATTTT.

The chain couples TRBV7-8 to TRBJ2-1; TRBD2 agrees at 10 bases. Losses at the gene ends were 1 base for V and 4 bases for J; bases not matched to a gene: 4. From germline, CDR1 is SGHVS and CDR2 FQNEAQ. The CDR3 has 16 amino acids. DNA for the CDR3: TGTGCCAGCAGCTTAGGAGCGGGGGGGCTGTACAATGAGCAGTTCTTC. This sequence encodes CASSLGAGGLYNEQFF.

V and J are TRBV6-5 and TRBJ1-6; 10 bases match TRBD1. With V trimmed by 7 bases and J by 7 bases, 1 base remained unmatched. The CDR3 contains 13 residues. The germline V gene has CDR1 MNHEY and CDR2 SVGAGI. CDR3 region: CASTGQGNSPLHF. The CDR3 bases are TGTGCCAGCACGGGACAGGGGAATTCACCCCTCCACTTT.

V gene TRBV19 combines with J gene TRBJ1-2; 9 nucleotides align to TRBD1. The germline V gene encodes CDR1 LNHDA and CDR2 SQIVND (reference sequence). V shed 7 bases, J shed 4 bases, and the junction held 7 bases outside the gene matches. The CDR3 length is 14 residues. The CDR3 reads CASIYTGGGYGYTF. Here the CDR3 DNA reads TGTGCCAGTATTTATACAGGGGGCGGCTATGGCTACACCTTC.

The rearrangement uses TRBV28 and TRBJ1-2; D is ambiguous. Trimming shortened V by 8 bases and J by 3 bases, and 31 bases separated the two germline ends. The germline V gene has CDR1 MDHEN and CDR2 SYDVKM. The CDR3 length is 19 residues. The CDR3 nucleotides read TGTGCCAGCCTTAAATCCAATCGTGCGTTTACCCCCCCTTACTATGGCTACACCTTC. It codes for CASLKSNRAFTPPYYGYTF.

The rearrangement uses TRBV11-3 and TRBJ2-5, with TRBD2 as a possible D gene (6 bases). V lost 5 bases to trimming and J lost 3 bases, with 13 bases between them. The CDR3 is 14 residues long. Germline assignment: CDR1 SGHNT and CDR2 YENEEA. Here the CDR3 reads CASSPWSGEETQYF. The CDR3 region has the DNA TGTGCCAGCAGCCCTTGGTCGGGGGAAGAGACCCAGTACTTC.